This T cell receptor (beta chain) was recorded in a study of blood T cells in healthy people across ages. The CDR3 spans 13 residues. Trimming cost V 8 bases and J 3 bases, with 16 bases left between them. Germline V gene lookup returns CDR1 GTSNPN and CDR2 SVGIG (reference sequence). Donation came from healthy Caucasian individuals in Russia who were aged about 6 to 100. Donors each provided ten milliliters of peripheral blood. A J-beta primer mix and a sample-barcoded 5' primer were used in a second PCR of roughly 7 to 12 cycles. TCRdb fed the 5' RACE reads into MiXCR, producing one record per CDR3 protein. Found here are around 1.5 million distinct CDR3 sequences, approximately 59% of them singletons; the top ten hold 6.5% to 8.5%.

The V call is TRBV30, the J call TRBJ1-2; D perhaps matches TRBD1 (6 bases). The sample was blood. The origin of this receptor is a man aged 18 to 30 in good health. CDR3 protein: CAVQQGGDYGYTF. The DNA of the CDR3 is TGTGCCGTACAACAGGGAGGGGACTATGGCTACACCTTC.